The 27 T cell receptor beta chains below were found in one sample sequenced in a study of shared clonotypes between healthy human individuals. Here immunoSEQ multiplex PCR was the method, and the copy in TCRdb shows in-frame clones only, minus some. The profile covers 2,500,000 or so clones, with approximately 90% appearing a single time and approximately 0.41% taken by the ten largest. The sample comprised naive CD4+ T cells from PBMCs. As for subset: CD45RA+ positively selected. These receptors all come from a man between 18 and 35 years old in good health. Some clones in this sample may be carry-over from other donors' samples.

This chain connects TRBV7-2 to TRBJ2-1; D ambiguous. Germline lookup yields CDR1 SGHTA and CDR2 FQGNSA. Trimming shortened V by 5 bases and J by 6 bases, and 14 bases separated the two germline ends. This CDR3 comprises 14 residues. In nucleotides, the CDR3 is TGTGCCAGCAGCCCAGCCGAATCAATCAATGAGCAGTTCTTC. This encodes CASSPAESINEQFF. The full variable domain, completed using reference TRBV7-2 and TRBJ2-1, is GAGVSQSPSNKVTEKGKDVELRCDPISGHTALYWYRQSLGQGLEFLIYFQGNSAPDKSGLPSDRFSAERTGGSVSTLTIQRTQQEDSAVYLCASSPAESINEQFFGPGTRLTVL.

This chain connects TRBV9 to TRBJ2-3; no firm D call. V was trimmed by 0 bases and J by 3 bases, leaving 5 bases between them. The CDR3 runs 13 residues. Germline V lookup: CDR1 SGDLS, CDR2 YYNGEE. The CDR3 sequence is CASSVELTDTQYF. Here the CDR3 DNA reads TGTGCCAGCAGCGTAGAATTGACAGATACGCAGTATTTT.

The rearrangement joins TRBV9 to TRBJ1-2; 7 bases line up with TRBD1. The CDR3 length is 13 residues. Germline V gene sequence: CDR1 SGDLS, CDR2 YYNGEE. Unmatched junction bases numbered 4, after V lost 3 bases and J lost 5 bases. This CDR3 is CASSAETGYGYTF. The CDR3 nucleotides read TGTGCCAGCAGCGCGGAGACAGGGTATGGCTACACCTTC. The full variable domain, its missing parts supplied by reference TRBV9 and TRBJ1-2, is DSGVTQTPKHLITATGQRVTLRCSPRSGDLSVYWYQQSLDQGLQFLIQYYNGEERAKGNILERFSAQQFPDLHSELNLSSLELGDSALYFCASSAETGYGYTFGSGTRLTVV.

CDR3 sequence: CASSFAQNYEQYF. The CDR3 coding sequence is TGTGCCAGCAGTTTTGCCCAGAACTACGAGCAGTACTTC. The chain is built from TRBV28 and TRBJ2-7; D remains ambiguous. This CDR3 is built from 13 residues. Germline values: CDR1 MDHEN, CDR2 SYDVKM. V lost 3 bases, J lost 3 bases, and 9 bases lay in between.

The chain joins TRBV5-1 to TRBJ2-7; D may be TRBD1 (6 bases). Germline V gene sequence: CDR1 SGHRS, CDR2 YFSETQ. Trimming took off 2 bases at V and 2 bases at J, with 11 bases between the two ends. The CDR3 consists of 14 residues. CDR3 nucleotide sequence: TGCGCCAGCAGCTTCAGGGGACGGGCCTACGAGCAGTACTTC. This translates into CASSFRGRAYEQYF.

The chain has TRBV18 and TRBJ2-7; 8 nucleotides align to TRBD2. The trim removed 6 bases at V and 4 bases at J, leaving 5 bases unmatched. This CDR3 contains 13 residues. From germline, CDR1 is KGHSH and CDR2 LQKENI. The DNA for the CDR3 is TGTGCCAGCTCGAAAACTAGCGGTTACGAGCAGTACTTC. This encodes CASSKTSGYEQYF.

The chain uses TRBV19 and TRBJ1-1, with 7 nucleotides matching TRBD1. Germline CDR1 is LNHDA and CDR2 is SQIVND (reference sequence). The V and J ends lost 5 bases and 0 bases, in that order; junction bases with no gene match: 3. There are 14 residues in the CDR3. The CDR3 loop is CASSLGTVNTEAFF. Here the CDR3 DNA reads TGTGCCAGTAGTCTAGGGACAGTGAACACTGAAGCTTTCTTT.

The chain couples TRBV9 to TRBJ2-2; D is unclear. Germline loops: CDR1 SGDLS, CDR2 YYNGEE. V was pared by 4 bases and J by 4 bases, with 14 bases between. This CDR3 has 15 residues. The CDR3 spells CASSLDGSGTGELFF. Here the CDR3 DNA reads TGTGCCAGCAGCCTCGACGGGTCGGGCACCGGGGAGCTGTTTTTT.

This clone was detected only once. The chain uses TRBV10-1 and TRBJ2-7, with 9 bases that match TRBD2. The CDR3 totals 18 residues. With 0 bases clipped from V and 4 bases from J, the junction kept 13 bases outside the gene matches. Germline V gene sequence: CDR1 WNHNN, CDR2 SYGVQD (reference sequence). The CDR3 region has the DNA TGCGCCAGCAGTGAGTCTTTAGGTGCGGGAGGGCCAAGTTACGAGCAGTACTTC. Its protein product is CASSESLGAGGPSYEQYF.

This clone was seen once. The genes are TRBV7-9 and TRBJ2-1; 12 bases match TRBD2. Germline CDR1 and CDR2: SEHNR and FQNEAQ (reference sequence). The CDR3 has 13 amino acids. The J segment lost 15 bases and the V segment lost 1 base, leaving 4 bases of the junction unmatched. The CDR3 DNA reads as TGTGCCAGCAGCTTAGGGCTAGCGGGGGGGAGGTTCTTC. This sequence encodes CASSLGLAGGRFF.

V usage is TRBV7-9 and J usage is TRBJ2-7; 13 bases align to TRBD2. The V gene's germline CDR1 is SEHNR and CDR2 FQNEAQ (reference sequence). The CDR3 sequence is 15 residues long. The junction had 6 bases not matched to a gene; V was cut back by 5 bases and J by 5 bases. CDR3 sequence (DNA): TGTGCCAGCAGCGCCGGGACTAGCGGGACTCACGAGCAGTACTTC. Translating gives CASSAGTSGTHEQYF.

V and J are TRBV23-1 and TRBJ1-2; no reliable D call. TRBV23-1 is treated as an ORF (open reading frame) with a function not yet certain. The CDR3 contains 14 residues. Trimming shortened V by 4 bases and J by 9 bases, and 18 bases separated the two germline ends. The CDR3 region has the DNA TGCGCCAGCAGTCCGCTGCCCGGGATCAAGTGCTACACCTTC. It yields the protein CASSPLPGIKCYTF.

The chain employs TRBV28 and TRBJ1-3; no clear D. Between the trimmed V and J ends, which lost 7 bases and 0 bases, there was a span of 7 bases. This CDR3 has 13 amino acids. Germline V gives CDR1 MDHEN, CDR2 SYDVKM. This chain's CDR3 is CASTTYSGNTIYF. The CDR3 DNA reads as TGTGCCAGCACAACCTACTCTGGAAACACCATATATTTT.

On this clone itself: The sample contains more than one DNA sequence encoding this CDR3. The chain is built from TRBV4-1 and TRBJ1-1; tentative D call: TRBD1 (6 bases). There are 15 residues in the CDR3. CDR1 and CDR2 (germline): MGHRA, YSYEKL. The V end lost 4 bases, the J end lost 4 bases, and 16 bases lay between the germline ends. CDR3: CASSPNREGSTEAFF. The CDR3 bases are TGCGCCAGCAGCCCGAACAGGGAGGGAAGCACTGAAGCTTTCTTT.

This chain uses TRBV11-2 with TRBJ1-1; 9 bases align to TRBD1. Germline V gene lookup returns CDR1 SGHAT and CDR2 FQNNGV. This CDR3 has 13 amino acids. Losses at the gene ends were 6 bases for V and 4 bases for J; bases not matched to a gene: 3. The CDR3 sequence: CASRHRGPTEAFF. Written as DNA, the CDR3 is TGTGCCAGCAGACACAGGGGGCCCACTGAAGCTTTCTTT. Based on the CDR3 plus reference TRBV11-2 and TRBJ1-1, the full variable domain is EAGVAQSPRYKIIEKRQSVAFWCNPISGHATLYWYQQILGQGPKLLIQFQNNGVVDDSQLPKDRFSAERLKGVDSTLKIQPAKLEDSAVYLCASRHRGPTEAFFGQGTRLTVV.

The chain employs TRBV6-1 and TRBJ1-2; 7 bases line up with TRBD1. This CDR3 is built from 14 residues. CDR1 is MNHNS and CDR2 is SASEGT in the germline V gene. V gave up 5 bases and J gave up 8 bases; unmatched junction bases: 11. The CDR3 bases are TGTGCCAGCAGTCCGACAGGACAGGATGGAGGCTACACCTTC. This sequence encodes CASSPTGQDGGYTF.

The chain employs TRBV7-3 and TRBJ2-1; possible D gene TRBD2, 5 bases. The length of the CDR3 is 17 residues. Trimming left V 1 base short and J 0 bases short, with 13 bases between. Germline V gene data show CDR1 as SGHTA and CDR2 as FQGTGA. In DNA, the CDR3 is TGTGCCAGCAGCTTAAACCCAGCGGCTAGCTCCTACAATGAGCAGTTCTTC. Translating gives CASSLNPAASSYNEQFF.

V and J are TRBV6-1 and TRBJ2-3; perhaps TRBD1 as D (6 bases). There are 14 residues in the CDR3. CDR1 and CDR2 from the germline V gene are MNHNS and SASEGT. The germline V and J ends were trimmed by 6 bases and 1 base, with 11 bases remaining between them. CDR3 sequence reads: CASSPRQGTDTQYF. In DNA, the CDR3 is TGTGCCAGCAGCCCTCGACAGGGCACAGATACGCAGTATTTT.

The gene calls are TRBV14 and TRBJ2-7, with unresolved D. Trimming removed 5 bases from V and 7 bases from J, with 6 bases in between. Germline V CDR1 and CDR2: SGHDN, FVKESK. This CDR3 is built from 10 residues. In DNA, the CDR3 is TGTGCCAGCAGCTCACGGGAGCAGTACTTC. This codes for CASSSREQYF.

CDR3 sequence (DNA): TGTGCCAGCCGGGACAAGAACTACAATGAGCAGTTCTTC. It yields the protein CASRDKNYNEQFF. This chain uses TRBV7-9 with TRBJ2-1; the D gene is possibly TRBD1 (6 bases). This CDR3 has 13 amino acids. Germline loops: CDR1 SEHNR, CDR2 FQNEAQ (reference sequence). Trimming removed 8 bases at V and 3 bases at J, with 11 bases between.

V usage is TRBV27 and J usage is TRBJ2-3; TRBD1 aligns across 7 bases. This CDR3 is built from 16 residues. V shed 1 base, J shed 4 bases, and the junction held 8 bases outside the gene matches. The germline gives CDR1 MNHEY, CDR2 SMNVEV (reference sequence). As DNA, the CDR3 is TGTGCCAGCAGTTTATTACAGGGGCTCTCGTCAGATACGCAGTATTTT. Protein product: CASSLLQGLSSDTQYF.

J is TRBJ2-7 and V is TRBV30; D gene unclear. The length of the CDR3 is 12 residues. CDR1 is GTSNPN and CDR2 is SVGIG in the germline V gene (reference sequence). The germline V and J ends were trimmed by 0 bases and 5 bases, with 8 bases remaining between them. CDR3: CAWSVQADEQYF. CDR3 nucleotides: TGTGCCTGGAGTGTACAAGCTGACGAGCAGTACTTC.

This chain connects TRBV7-2 to TRBJ2-5; unclear D gene. The CDR3 is made up of 12 amino acids. V lost 5 bases and J lost 5, with 9 bases in between. In germline, CDR1 is SGHTA, CDR2 FQGNSA. CDR3 protein: CASSRIEETQYF. DNA for the CDR3: TGTGCCAGCAGCCGGATCGAGGAGACCCAGTACTTC.

The chain is built from TRBV4-1 and TRBJ2-3, with 8 bases identical to TRBD2. V dropped 4 bases and J dropped 2; count of bases not matched to a gene: 8. The CDR3 sequence is 16 residues long. The germline V gene has CDR1 MGHRA and CDR2 YSYEKL. CDR3 in amino acids: CASSPLGSGTTDTQYF. CDR3 DNA sequence: TGCGCCAGCAGCCCTCTGGGTAGCGGGACCACAGATACGCAGTATTTT.

The rearrangement joins TRBV10-3 to TRBJ2-5; D not certain. V lost 7 bases and J 2 bases, leaving 11 bases between the germline ends. This CDR3 spans 13 amino acids. Germline V gene lookup returns CDR1 ENHRY and CDR2 SYGVKD. The CDR3 sequence is CAIIKGSQETQYF. CDR3 coding DNA: TGTGCCATCATAAAGGGTTCTCAAGAGACCCAGTACTTC.

The chain joins TRBV27 to TRBJ1-2, with a possible D match to TRBD1 (5 bases). Trimming cost V 4 bases and J 6 bases, with 12 bases left between them. This CDR3 has 13 amino acids. Per germline, CDR1 MNHEY and CDR2 SMNVEV (reference sequence). CDR3 protein: CASSWGGVNGYTF. The CDR3, as DNA: TGTGCCAGCAGTTGGGGGGGGGTGAATGGCTACACCTTC.

This chain joins TRBV5-1 and TRBJ2-3, with 11 bases aligning to TRBD2. CDR3 size: 16 residues. Looked up from germline, CDR1 is SGHRS and CDR2 is YFSETQ. Germline trimming cut 1 base from V and 4 bases from J; bases unmatched to any gene: 5. The CDR3 loop reads CASSLIAGGPSDTQYF. The CDR3, as DNA: TGCGCCAGCAGCTTGATAGCGGGAGGGCCGTCAGATACGCAGTATTTT.